Sequencing of this TCR beta chain was carried out in a study of beta chain features in type 1 diabetes. Study at large: Cell yields, gender and age were similar in healthy donors and patients. There were around 100,000,000 sorted cells examined across all samples. Study results and limitations: Among all four CD4+ subsets, Type 1 diabetes patients had TCRB CDR3s that were moderately but significantly shorter.

Of note for this clone: The antigen is undetermined.

Every isolated RNA sample was fully reverse transcribed, so sequencing captured expressed TCRB transcripts. The repertoire was sequenced with immunoSEQ multiplex PCR; TCRdb's copy has only in-frame clones and lacks some. The table lists roughly 38,000 clones, approximately 60% of them singletons, with approximately 1.6% in the top ten. Between the trimmed V and J ends, which lost 1 base and 5 bases, there was a span of 12 bases. This CDR3 spans 15 amino acids. CDR1 and CDR2 (germline): SEHNR, FQNEAQ (reference sequence). The gene calls are TRBV7-9 and TRBJ2-1, with D maybe TRBD2 (6 bases). Sequenced input: Tregs from blood. The TCR was taken from a man aged 30 to 39 with type 1 diabetes. Some clones in this sample may be carry-over from other donors' samples. The CDR3 DNA is TGTGCCAGCAGCTTAGTCGGGAGCCCCGACAATGAGCAGTTCTTC. Its translation: CASSLVGSPDNEQFF.